This T cell receptor beta chain was sequenced in a study of blood T cell repertoires in COVID-19 (dated by TCRdb to the early 2020s). Turning to the overall study: Collaborator samples came from the United States, Italy and Spain and covered acute and convalescent phases of COVID-19. The material from the prospective study consisted of cDNA or gDNA derived from T cells, B-cell-depleted T cells, or PBMCs. Subjects who had been exposed to COVID-19, were actively infected with it, or had recovered from it provided the deeply sampled blood TCRbeta repertoires that made up the dataset. A freely available public database, intended as a resource for researchers studying the immune response to SARS-CoV-2, is where the repertoires were released. Samples came from the ongoing ImmuneRACE study (first 160 participants) plus 1,254 subjects from 6 global collaborators. A de-identified subject ID, COVID-19 status, age in years and sex were almost always included in the sample metadata. Where HLA class I and class II types were available, the types were taken from metadata supplied by the sample provider, not from assay-based typing. On the study overall, not on this receptor specifically: Clinical and demographic metadata were provided uncurated, with the amount varying by source and participant.

The germline V gene gives CDR1 as MNHNS and CDR2 as SASEGT. Reading from cysteine to valine, the CDR3 counts 13 amino acids. Kept here is only the CDR3 DNA, which spans 39 bases and is read in frame from base 1. The trim is 0 bases for V and 7 bases for J, with a gap of 10 bases between the germline ends. The collaborating institutions used their own protocols to collect whole blood in K2EDTA tubes. Collaborator samples were shipped for TCRbeta analysis as frozen whole blood, isolated PBMCs, or DNA extracted from either sample type. Comments on this clone: What this receptor recognizes is not known. No clone much larger than this one lies a single base away; base qualities are absent.

The immunoSEQ Assay, a bias-controlled multiplex PCR, was used to amplify TCRbeta CDR3 regions from genomic DNA. Processing in the source paper ran as follows. Nucleated cell counts per sample were estimated from amplification of reference gene primers within the assay. To quantify the absolute abundance of each unique TCRbeta CDR3 rearrangement, sequence reads were collapsed and filtered. For each sample, productive Simpson clonality was calculated by taking the square root of Simpson's diversity index across productive rearrangements. TCRdb's version of the immuneACCESS table is confined to in-frame rearrangements and falls short of the full clone set. An unresolved V gene accounts for under half of the shortfall where checked; the remainder is of unknown origin. V and J calls plus clone size are reproduced from that table; the DNA served to infer D and trimming. This sample lists 60,000 to 70,000 clones; roughly 90% were detected once. Over 0.95% of the sample goes to the ten largest clones.

The source material was peripheral blood. This receptor chain uses TRBV6-1 and TRBJ2-7, with TRBD1 as a weak D call on 5 bases. This TCR derives from a woman aged 55-69 years with acute or convalescent COVID-19. The sequence in DNA is TGTGCCAGCAGTGAAGCCGCCCCAGGGGAGCAGTACGTC. This gives the protein CASSEAAPGEQYV.